This T cell receptor beta chain was recovered during a study of shared clonotypes between healthy human individuals. In the authors' methods: ImmunoSEQ yielded junction-only sequences lacking quality scores, so filtering differed. Sequencing used immunoSEQ multiplex PCR; TCRdb keeps in-frame clones, though not all of them. Clone size and the V and J calls come from that table; the DNA yielded D and trimming. The profile shows around 2.5 million clones, 80% to 95% of them singletons. Broader study findings: Across subsets, estimated richness was generally greater for naive than for memory populations.

Germline assignment: CDR1 SGHKS and CDR2 YYEKEE (reference sequence). Trimming removed 5 bases from V and 9 bases from J, with 18 bases in between. The CDR3 extends over 14 amino acids. On this clone: Antigen unknown.

The chain employs TRBV5-5 and TRBJ2-4; D may match TRBD1 or TRBD2 (5 bases each). The clonotype comes from a man younger than 35 in good health. Some clones in this sample may be carry-over from other donors' samples. Sequenced input: naive CD4+ T cells from PBMCs. This sample's subset: CD45RA+ positively selected. The CDR3 region has the DNA TGTGCCAGCAGTAAGGGACCGCGCGAGGCCATTCAGTACTTC. This encodes CASSKGPREAIQYF. The whole variable domain, filled in from reference TRBV5-5 and TRBJ2-4, reads DAGVTQSPTHLIKTRGQQVTLRCSPISGHKSVSWYQQVLGQGPQFIFQYYEKEERGRGNFPDRFSARQFPNYSSELNVNALLLGDSALYLCASSKGPREAIQYFGAGTRLSVL.